The rows below give T cell receptor beta chains drawn from one sample of a study of Ad26.COV2.S vaccination and SARS-CoV-2 variants. Libraries were prepared by immunoSEQ multiplex PCR; TCRdb keeps only in-frame clonotypes and omits some of them. The sample comprises about 420,000 clones, approximately 87% of which are singletons, and approximately 4% rests with the top ten. Sequenced material: peripheral blood, taken in a trial of Ad26.COV2.S vaccine versus placebo. These receptors originate from a person aged 18-65 years who received the Ad26.COV2.S COVID-19 vaccine or a placebo. Both conserved end residues are trimmed from each CDR3.

TRBJ2-1,TRBV27,ATGYWDRIYNEQF
TRBJ1-2,TRBV28,ASSSGQEAYGYT
TRBJ2-5,TRBV29-1,SVLSGTGLQETQY
TRBJ1-6,TRBV5-6,ASSTGQGGIYSPLH
TRBJ1-3,TRBV6-5,ASSSDLGAGNTIY
TRBJ2-7,TRBV7-9,ASTGTWDEQY
TRBJ1-1,TRBV6-5,ASSQGEYMNTEAF
TRBJ1-3,TRBV4-1,ASSQSSGNTIY
TRBJ2-6,TRBV13,ASSRDSISGANVLT
TRBJ2-5,TRBV7-4,ASSVLISMETQY
TRBJ1-5,TRBV6-1,ASSEMANQPQH
TRBJ2-5,TRBV11-1,ASSRRGTGEETQY
TRBJ1-5,TRBV6-5,ASSYVRAGQPQH
TRBJ2-2,TRBV6-5,ASSPTGDTGELF
TRBJ2-5,TRBV2,ASRLGGSGEPQETQY
TRBJ2-5,TRBV7-9,ASSSPGLKETQY
TRBJ2-2,TRBV7-2,ASSPRWTTNTGELF
TRBJ2-4,TRBV11-2,ASSLQGAKNIQY
TRBJ2-7,TRBV29-1,SVEDQDRGYEQY
TRBJ2-1,TRBV4-1,ASSQHHILAGGPNEQF